This TCR beta chain was recorded in a study of blood T cell repertoires in COVID-19. The method was immunoSEQ multiplex PCR; TCRdb's version includes in-frame clones alone and lacks a portion of them. Here the sample spans hundreds of thousands of clones, 65% to 90% being singletons. The source material was peripheral blood. The receptor was derived from a woman aged 65 to 85 with COVID-19, enrolled during active disease.

This chain's CDR3 is CATSKSWGGTSGGAVPNEQFF. The CDR3 nucleotides are TGTGCCACAAGTAAATCTTGGGGGGGGACTAGCGGGGGGGCGGTCCCCAATGAGCAGTTCTTC. The V call is TRBV24-1, the J call TRBJ2-1; 16 bases are shared with TRBD2. Per germline, CDR1 KGHDR and CDR2 SFDVKD. This CDR3 region has 21 residues. Losses at the gene ends were 10 bases for V and 6 bases for J; bases not matched to a gene: 23.